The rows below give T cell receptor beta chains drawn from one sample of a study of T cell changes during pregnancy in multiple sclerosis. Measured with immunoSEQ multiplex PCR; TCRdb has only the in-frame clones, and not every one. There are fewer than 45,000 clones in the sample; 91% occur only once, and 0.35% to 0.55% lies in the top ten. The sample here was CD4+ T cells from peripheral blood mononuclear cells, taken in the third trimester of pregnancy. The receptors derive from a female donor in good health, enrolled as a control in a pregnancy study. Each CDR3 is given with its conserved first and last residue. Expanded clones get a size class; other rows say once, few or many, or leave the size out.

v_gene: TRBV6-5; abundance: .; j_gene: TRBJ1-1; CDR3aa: CASSYWPGQGTEAFF
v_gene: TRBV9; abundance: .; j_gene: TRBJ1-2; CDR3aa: CASSKGRGLDYGYTF
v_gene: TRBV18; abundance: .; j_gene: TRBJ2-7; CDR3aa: CASSPAPGTSPNSYLYEQYF
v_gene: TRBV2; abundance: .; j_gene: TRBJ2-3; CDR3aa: CASSEAYTDTQYF
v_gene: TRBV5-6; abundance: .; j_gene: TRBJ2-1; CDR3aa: CASSKTHYNEQFF
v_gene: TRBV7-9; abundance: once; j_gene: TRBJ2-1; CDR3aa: CASSAGQINEQFF
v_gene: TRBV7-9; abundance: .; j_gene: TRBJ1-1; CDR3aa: CASSFAIARDTEAFF
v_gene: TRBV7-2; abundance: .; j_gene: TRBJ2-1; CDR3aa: CASSLSSGVLNEQFF
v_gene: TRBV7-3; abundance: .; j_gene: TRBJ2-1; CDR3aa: CASSLALSNEQFF
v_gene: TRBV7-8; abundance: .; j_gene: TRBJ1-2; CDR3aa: CASSLIRNYGYTF
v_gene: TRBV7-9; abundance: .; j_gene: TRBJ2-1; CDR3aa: CASSWGGGGNEQFF
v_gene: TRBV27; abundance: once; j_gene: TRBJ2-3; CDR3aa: CASSLRSSGIFTDTQYF
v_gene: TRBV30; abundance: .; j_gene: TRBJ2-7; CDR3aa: CAWTRGKGTGYYEQYF
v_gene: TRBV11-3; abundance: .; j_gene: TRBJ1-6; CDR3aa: CASSKTSSYNSPLHF
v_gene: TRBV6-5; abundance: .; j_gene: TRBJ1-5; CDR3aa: CASSYAGVNQPQHF
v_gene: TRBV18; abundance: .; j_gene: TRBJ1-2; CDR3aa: CASSPPGQTNYGYTF
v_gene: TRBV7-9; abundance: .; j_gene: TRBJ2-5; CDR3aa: CASSPQETQYF
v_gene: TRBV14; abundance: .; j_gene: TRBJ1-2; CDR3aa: CASSHGVDYGYTF
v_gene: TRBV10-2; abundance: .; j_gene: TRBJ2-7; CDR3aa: CASRLAGDLYEQYF
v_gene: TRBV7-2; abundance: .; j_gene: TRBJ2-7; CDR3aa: CASSLEPSGSSYEQYF
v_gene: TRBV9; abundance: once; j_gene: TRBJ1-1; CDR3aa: CASSVASGKYTEAFF
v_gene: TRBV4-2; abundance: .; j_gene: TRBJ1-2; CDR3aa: CASSQGSVQVLYGYTF
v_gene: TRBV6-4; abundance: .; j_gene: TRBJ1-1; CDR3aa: CATSRDTDTEAFF
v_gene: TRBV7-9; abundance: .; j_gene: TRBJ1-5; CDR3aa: CASSQEGTSIGNQPQHF
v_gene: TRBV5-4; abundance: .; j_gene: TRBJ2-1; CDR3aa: CASSLTSNEQFF
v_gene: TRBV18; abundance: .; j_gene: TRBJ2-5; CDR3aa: CASSPRPGTSGGDQETQYF
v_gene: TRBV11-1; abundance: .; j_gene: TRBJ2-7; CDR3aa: CASSLAGQGTYEQYF
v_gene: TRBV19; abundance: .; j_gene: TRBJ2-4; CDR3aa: CASKGQGTIKNIQYF
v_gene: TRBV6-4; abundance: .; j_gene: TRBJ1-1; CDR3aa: CASSAQENTEAFF
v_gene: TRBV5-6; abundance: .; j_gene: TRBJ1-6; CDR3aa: CASSMTTGDSPLHF
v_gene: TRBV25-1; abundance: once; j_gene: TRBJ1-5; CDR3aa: CASSAHTGSSNQPQHF
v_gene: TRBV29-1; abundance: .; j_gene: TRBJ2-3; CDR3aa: CGGGLGVPDTQYF
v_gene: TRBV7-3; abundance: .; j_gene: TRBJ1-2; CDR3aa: CASSLLAGGELGYTF
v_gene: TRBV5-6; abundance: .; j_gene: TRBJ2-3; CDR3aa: CASSFNWRERGDTQYF
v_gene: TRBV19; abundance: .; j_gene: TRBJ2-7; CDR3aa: CASSPGRGGGEQYF
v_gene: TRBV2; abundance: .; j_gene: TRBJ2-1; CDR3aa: CASSEGGQGYNEQFF
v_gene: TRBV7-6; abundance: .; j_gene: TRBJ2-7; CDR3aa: CASSLEEGGSYEQYF
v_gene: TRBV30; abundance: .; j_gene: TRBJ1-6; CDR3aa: CACSQGSSYNSPLHF
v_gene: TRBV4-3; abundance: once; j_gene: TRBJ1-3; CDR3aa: CASSQGTGATSGNTIYF
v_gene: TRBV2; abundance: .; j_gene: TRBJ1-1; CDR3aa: CASSDSRTGSTEAFF
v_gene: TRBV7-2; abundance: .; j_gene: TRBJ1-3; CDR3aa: CASGNTADSGNTIYF
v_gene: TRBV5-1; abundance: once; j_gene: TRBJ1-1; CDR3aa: CASSPGPGGNTEAFF
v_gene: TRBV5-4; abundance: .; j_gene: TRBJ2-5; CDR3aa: CASSLQTSGVKETQYF